This TCR beta chain was identified in a study of T cell responses to AZD1222 COVID-19 vaccine (dated by TCRdb to the early 2020s). Background on the whole study: A total of 233 trial participants underwent TCR sequencing, of whom around 210 had received two doses of AZD1222 and some 25 had received two doses of the MenACWY control vaccine. Enrollment into the trials was organized by age into subgroups of 18-55, 56-69 and 70-plus years, and those subgroups contained roughly 150, 30 and 60 TCR-sequenced participants, respectively.

On the study overall, not on this receptor specifically: After two AZD1222 doses, both the breadth and the depth of spike-specific TCRs were significantly higher than at day 0 and than in MenACWY recipients. Because no samples from the day 14 peak response were available, repertoires could be characterized only after the peak T cell response. Participants were mostly white British, with more females than males. The authors suggested clonal diversity may have been underestimated. In the small 56-69-year group, the increase in depth fell short of significance, most likely because of low power. Only five to seven AZD1222 recipients were SARS-CoV-2 seropositive at baseline, limiting conclusions about previously exposed vaccinees. Epitopes outside the regions mutated in the B.1.351 and B.1.1.7 variants were reportedly recognized by nearly half of the unique spike-specific TCRs. The vaccine-associated CD4 TCRs covered the entire spike protein, and the dominant responses fell in regions 160-218 and 743-854.

The CDR3 regions of human TCRbeta chains were analyzed by immunosequencing. The source study handled its data this way. Repertoire TCRs were matched against a reference library of SARS-CoV-2-specific TCRs generated with the MIRA antigen-specificity platform. Breadth was defined as the fraction of unique TCRs that were SARS-CoV-2-associated. Depth was defined as the fraction of total T cells that were SARS-CoV-2-associated. Using the MIRA data, every spike-specific TCR was mapped to the spike region that the TCR reacted to and assigned to either a CD4 or a CD8 class. Log10-transformed breadth and depth values were compared by one-way ANOVA with Sidak's multiple comparisons tests. Entries here come from immuneACCESS through TCRdb and include only in-frame sequences with V and J called. Some clones fail to appear in such tables; in the studies checked, an unresolved V gene covers under half of the shortfall, and the cause of the remainder is unknown. Clonal size and the V and J genes are those of that table, whereas D and trimming came from the DNA. The sample contains about 67,000 clones, about 83% of them found a single time. Roughly 6% of the sample goes to the ten largest clones.

The junction carries 5 bases between V and J, which are trimmed by 8 bases and 0 bases respectively. CDR1 LNHNV and CDR2 YYDKDF were looked up in the germline V gene (reference sequence). There are 12 amino acids in the CDR3, from cysteine to phenylalanine inclusive. Only the CDR3 DNA stays, 36 bases, in frame from base 1. Details on this clone: It lacks a known antigen. Within one base of it there is no much larger clone, and no base qualities were kept.

The time point label, as the study defines it: about 28 days (+/-7) after the second vaccine dose. AZD1222 recipients given second doses at about 4 weeks or at about 12 weeks were pooled, since spike-specific TCR depth and breadth were not found to differ between the two schedules. Samples from vaccinated people were obtained from the UK trials COV001 and COV002, which included a single-blind randomized controlled phase 2/3 trial of AZD1222 (ChAdOx1 nCoV-19) in healthy adults. For TCRbeta chain sequencing, PBMC samples from trial participants were taken at day 0 and at day 28 after the second dose.

The sequence came from an adult who received the AZD1222 COVID-19 vaccine. The V and J segments used are TRBV15 and TRBJ1-3; no confident D gene assignment can be made. Sequenced here: peripheral blood, sampled 28 days after the second AZD1222 dose. The DNA sequence reads TGTGCCACCGCAAGCTCTGGAAACACCATATATTTT. It translates as CATASSGNTIYF. The full variable domain, with segments outside the CDR3 supplied by the reference TRBV15 and TRBJ1-3 proteins, appears as DAMVIQNPRYQVTQFGKPVTLSCSQTLNHNVMYWYQQKSSQAPKLLFHYYDKDFNNEADTPDNFQSRRPNTSFCFLDIRSPGLGDTAMYLCATASSGNTIYFGEGSWLTVV.